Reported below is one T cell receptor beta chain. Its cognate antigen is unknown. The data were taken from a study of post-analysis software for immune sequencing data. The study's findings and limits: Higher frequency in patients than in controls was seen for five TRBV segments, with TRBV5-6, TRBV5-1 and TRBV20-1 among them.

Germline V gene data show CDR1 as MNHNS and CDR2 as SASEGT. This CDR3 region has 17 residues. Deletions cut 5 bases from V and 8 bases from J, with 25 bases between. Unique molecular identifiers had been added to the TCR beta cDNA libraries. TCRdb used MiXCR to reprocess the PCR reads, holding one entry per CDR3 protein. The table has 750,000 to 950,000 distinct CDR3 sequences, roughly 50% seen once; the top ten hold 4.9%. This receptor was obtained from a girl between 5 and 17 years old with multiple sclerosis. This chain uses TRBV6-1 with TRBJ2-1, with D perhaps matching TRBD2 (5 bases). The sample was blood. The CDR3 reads CASSPSPAAGFVDEQFF. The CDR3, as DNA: TGTGCCAGCAGTCCCAGCCCAGCGGCCGGCTTCGTGGATGAGCAGTTCTTC.